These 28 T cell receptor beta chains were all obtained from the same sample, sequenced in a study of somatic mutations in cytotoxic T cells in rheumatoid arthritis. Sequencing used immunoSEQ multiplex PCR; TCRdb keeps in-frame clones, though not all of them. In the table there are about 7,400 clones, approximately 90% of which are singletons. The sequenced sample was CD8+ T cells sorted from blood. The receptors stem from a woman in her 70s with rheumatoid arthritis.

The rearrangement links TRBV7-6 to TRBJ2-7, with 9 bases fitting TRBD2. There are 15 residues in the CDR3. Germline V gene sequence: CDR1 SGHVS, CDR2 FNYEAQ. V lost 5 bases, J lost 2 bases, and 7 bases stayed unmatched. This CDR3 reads CASSQAGGGTYEQYF. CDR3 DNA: TGTGCCAGCAGCCAAGCGGGAGGTGGAACCTACGAGCAGTACTTC.

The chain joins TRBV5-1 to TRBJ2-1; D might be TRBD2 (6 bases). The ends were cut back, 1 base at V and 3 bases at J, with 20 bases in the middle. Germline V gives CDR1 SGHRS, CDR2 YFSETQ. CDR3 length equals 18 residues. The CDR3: CASSLRDEPGLLYNEQFF. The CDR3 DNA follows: TGCGCCAGCAGCTTGAGGGACGAACCGGGACTCCTCTACAATGAGCAGTTCTTC.

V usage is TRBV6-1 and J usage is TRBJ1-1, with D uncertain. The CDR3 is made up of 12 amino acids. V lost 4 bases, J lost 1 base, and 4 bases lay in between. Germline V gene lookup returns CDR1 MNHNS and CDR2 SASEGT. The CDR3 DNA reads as TGTGCCAGCAGTGCAGGGAACACTGAAGCTTTCTTT. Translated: CASSAGNTEAFF.

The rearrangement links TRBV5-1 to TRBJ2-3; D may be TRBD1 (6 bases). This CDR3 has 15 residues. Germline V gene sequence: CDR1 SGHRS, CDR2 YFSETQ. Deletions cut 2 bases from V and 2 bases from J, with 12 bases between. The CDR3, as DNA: TGCGCCAGCAGCTTAAGGACAGCTCTCACAGATACGCAGTATTTT. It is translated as CASSLRTALTDTQYF.

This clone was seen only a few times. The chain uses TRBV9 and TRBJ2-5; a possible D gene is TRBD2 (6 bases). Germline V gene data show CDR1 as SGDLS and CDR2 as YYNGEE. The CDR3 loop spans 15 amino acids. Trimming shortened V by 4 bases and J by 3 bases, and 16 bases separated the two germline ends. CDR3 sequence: CASSSTVGGEETQYF. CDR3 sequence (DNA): TGTGCCAGCAGCTCCACTGTCGGCGGGGAAGAGACCCAGTACTTC.

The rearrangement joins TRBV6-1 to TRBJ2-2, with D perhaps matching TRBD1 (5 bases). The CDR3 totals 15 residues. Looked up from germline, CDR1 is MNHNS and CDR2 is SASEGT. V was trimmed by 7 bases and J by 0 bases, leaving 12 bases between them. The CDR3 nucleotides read TGTGCCAGCACCATAGGGGTTGCGAACACCGGGGAGCTGTTTTTT. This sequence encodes CASTIGVANTGELFF.

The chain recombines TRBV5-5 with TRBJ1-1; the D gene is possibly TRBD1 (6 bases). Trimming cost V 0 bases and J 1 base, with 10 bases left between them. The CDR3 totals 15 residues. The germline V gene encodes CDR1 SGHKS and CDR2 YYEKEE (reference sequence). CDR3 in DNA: TGTGCCAGCAGCTTGGTTGAAGGGGGGAACACTGAAGCTTTCTTT. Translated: CASSLVEGGNTEAFF.

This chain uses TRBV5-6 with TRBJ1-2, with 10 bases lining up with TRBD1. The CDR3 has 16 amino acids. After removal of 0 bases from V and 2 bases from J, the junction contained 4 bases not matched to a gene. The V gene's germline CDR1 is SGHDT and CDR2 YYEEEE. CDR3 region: CASSLAGTGVNYGYTF. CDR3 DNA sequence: TGTGCCAGCAGCTTGGCCGGGACAGGGGTCAACTATGGCTACACCTTC.

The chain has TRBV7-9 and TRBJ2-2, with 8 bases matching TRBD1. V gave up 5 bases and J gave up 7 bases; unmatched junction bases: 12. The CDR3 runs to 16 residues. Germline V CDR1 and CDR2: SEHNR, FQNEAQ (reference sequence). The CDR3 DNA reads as TGTGCCAGCAGCCCTCCTTGGACAGGGTTGGGCGGGGAGCTGTTTTTT. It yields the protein CASSPPWTGLGGELFF.

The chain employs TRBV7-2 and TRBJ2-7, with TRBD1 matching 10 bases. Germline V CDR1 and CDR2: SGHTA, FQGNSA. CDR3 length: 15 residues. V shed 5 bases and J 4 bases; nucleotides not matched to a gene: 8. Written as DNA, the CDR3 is TGTGCCAGCAGCCCTAGGACAGGGGGTGCGTACGAGCAGTACTTC. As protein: CASSPRTGGAYEQYF.

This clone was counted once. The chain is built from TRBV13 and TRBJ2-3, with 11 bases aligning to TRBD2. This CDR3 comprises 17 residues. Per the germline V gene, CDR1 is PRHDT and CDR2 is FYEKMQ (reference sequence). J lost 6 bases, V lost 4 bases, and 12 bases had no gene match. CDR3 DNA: TGTGCCAGCAGCTATATACTAGCGGGAGTTTTGAAGGATACGCAGTATTTT. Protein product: CASSYILAGVLKDTQYF.

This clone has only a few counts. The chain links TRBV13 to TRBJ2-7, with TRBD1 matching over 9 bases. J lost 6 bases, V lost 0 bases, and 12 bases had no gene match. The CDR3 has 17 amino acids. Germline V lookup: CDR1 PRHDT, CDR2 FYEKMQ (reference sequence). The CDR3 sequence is CASSLGGQGLAALEQYF. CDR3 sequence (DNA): TGTGCCAGCAGCTTAGGGGGACAGGGTTTGGCCGCCCTCGAGCAGTACTTC.

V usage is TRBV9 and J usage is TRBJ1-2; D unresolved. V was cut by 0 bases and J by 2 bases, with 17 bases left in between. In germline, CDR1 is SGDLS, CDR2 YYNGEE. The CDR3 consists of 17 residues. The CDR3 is CASSVAYLSGENYGYTF. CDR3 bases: TGTGCCAGCAGCGTAGCTTACTTAAGTGGTGAGAACTATGGCTACACCTTC.

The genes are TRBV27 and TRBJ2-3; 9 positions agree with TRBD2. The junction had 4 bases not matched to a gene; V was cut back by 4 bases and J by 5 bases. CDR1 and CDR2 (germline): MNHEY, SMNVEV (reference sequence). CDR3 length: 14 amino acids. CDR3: CASSSTSGGDTQYF. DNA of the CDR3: TGTGCCAGCAGTTCGACTAGCGGAGGAGATACGCAGTATTTT.

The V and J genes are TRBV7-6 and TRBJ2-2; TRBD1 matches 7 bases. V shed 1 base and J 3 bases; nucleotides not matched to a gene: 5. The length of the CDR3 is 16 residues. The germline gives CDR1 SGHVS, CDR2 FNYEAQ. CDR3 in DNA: TGTGCCAGCAGCTTAGTAGGGGGCGTAGACACCGGGGAGCTGTTTTTT. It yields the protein CASSLVGGVDTGELFF.

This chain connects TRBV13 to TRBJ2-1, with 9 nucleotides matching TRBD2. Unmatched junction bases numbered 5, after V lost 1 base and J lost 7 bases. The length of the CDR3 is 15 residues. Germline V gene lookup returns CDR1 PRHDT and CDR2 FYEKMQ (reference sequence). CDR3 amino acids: CASSLEGGGANEQFF. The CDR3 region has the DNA TGTGCCAGCAGCTTAGAGGGCGGGGGGGCAAATGAGCAGTTCTTC.

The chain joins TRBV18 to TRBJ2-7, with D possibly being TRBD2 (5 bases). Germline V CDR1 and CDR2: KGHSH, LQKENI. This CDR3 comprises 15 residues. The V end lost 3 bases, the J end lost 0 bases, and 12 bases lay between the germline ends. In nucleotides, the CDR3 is TGTGCCAGCTCACCCGCAGGACTGAGCTCCTACGAGCAGTACTTC. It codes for CASSPAGLSSYEQYF.

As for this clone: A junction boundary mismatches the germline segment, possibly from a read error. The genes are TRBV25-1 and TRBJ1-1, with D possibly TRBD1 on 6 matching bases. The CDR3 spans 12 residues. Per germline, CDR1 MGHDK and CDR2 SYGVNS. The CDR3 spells CASSESHRAVVF. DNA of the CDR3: TGTGCCAGCAGTGAATCTCACAGGGCGGTAGTCTTT. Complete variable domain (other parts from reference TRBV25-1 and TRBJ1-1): EADIYQTPRYLVIGTGKKITLECSQTMGHDKMYWYQQDPGMELHLIHYSYGVNSTEKGDLSSESTVSRIRTEHFPLTLESARPSHTSQYLCASSESHRAVVFGQGTRLTVV.

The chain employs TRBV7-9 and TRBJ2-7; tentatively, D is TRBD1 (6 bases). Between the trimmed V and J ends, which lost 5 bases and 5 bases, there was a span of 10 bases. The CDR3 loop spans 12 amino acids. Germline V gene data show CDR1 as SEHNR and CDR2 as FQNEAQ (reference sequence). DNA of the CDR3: TGTGCCAGCAGCGCGACAGGCGACGAGCAGTACTTC. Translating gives CASSATGDEQYF.

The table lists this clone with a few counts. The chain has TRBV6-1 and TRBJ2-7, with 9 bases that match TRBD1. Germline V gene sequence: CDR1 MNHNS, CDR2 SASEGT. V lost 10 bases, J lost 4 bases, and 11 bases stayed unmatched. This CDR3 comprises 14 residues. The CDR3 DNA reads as TGTGCCATCAGCGATGACAGGGGGGATTACGAGCAGTACTTC. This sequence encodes CAISDDRGDYEQYF.

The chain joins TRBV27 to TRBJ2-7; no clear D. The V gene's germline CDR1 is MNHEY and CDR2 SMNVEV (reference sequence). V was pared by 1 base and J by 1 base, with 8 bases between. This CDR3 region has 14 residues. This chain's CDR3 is CASSLFGSSYEQYF. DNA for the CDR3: TGTGCCAGCAGTTTATTTGGCAGTTCCTACGAGCAGTACTTC.

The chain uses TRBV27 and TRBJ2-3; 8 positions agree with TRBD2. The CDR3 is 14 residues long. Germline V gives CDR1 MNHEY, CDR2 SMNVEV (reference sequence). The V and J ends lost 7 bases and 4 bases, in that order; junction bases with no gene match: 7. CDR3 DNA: TGTGCCAGCACCCCCGGGACTAGGGCAGATACGCAGTATTTT. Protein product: CASTPGTRADTQYF.

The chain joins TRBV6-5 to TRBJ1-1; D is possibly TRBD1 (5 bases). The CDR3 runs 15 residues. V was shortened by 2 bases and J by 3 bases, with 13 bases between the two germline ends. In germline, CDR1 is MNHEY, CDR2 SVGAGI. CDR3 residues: CASSYGAGGDTEAFF. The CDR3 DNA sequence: TGTGCCAGCAGTTACGGGGCCGGGGGGGACACTGAAGCTTTCTTT.

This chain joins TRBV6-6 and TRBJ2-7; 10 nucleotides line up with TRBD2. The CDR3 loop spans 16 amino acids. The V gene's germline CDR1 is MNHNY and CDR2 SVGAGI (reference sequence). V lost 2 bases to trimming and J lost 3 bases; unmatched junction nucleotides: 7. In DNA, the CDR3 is TGTGCCAGCAGTTACCCTACTAGCGGGGAAAACTACGAGCAGTACTTC. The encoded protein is CASSYPTSGENYEQYF.

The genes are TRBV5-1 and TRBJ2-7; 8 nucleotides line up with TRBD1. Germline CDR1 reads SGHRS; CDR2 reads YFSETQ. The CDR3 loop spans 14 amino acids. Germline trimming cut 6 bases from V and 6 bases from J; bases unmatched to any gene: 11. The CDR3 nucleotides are TGCGCCAGCACCACGGACGGGACAGGCAGCGAGCAGTACTTC. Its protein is CASTTDGTGSEQYF.

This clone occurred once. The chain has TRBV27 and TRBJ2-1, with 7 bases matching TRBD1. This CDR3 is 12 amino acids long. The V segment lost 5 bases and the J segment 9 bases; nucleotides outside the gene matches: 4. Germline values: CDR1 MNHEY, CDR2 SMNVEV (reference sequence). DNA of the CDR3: TGTGCCAGCAGTCCGACAGGGAGTGAGCAGTTCTTC. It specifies CASSPTGSEQFF.

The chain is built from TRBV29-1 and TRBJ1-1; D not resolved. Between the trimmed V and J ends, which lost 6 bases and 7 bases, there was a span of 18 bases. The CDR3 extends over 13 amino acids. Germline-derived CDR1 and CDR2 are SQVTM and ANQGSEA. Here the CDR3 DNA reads TGCAGCGTACCCGAGAGGGAGAAGGATGAAGCTTTCTTT. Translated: CSVPEREKDEAFF. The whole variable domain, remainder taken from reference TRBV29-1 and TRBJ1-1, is SAVISQKPSRDICQRGTSLTIQCQVDSQVTMMFWYRQQPGQSLTLIATANQGSEATYESGFVIDKFPISRPNLTFSTLTVSNMSPEDSSIYLCSVPEREKDEAFFGQGTRLTVV.

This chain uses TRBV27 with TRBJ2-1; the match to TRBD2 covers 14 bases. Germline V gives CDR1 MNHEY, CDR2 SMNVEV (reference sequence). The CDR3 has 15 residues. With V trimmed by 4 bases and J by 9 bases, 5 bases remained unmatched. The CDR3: CASSYGTSGSGEQFF. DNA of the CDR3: TGTGCCAGCAGTTACGGGACTAGCGGGAGCGGTGAGCAGTTCTTC.